What follows are 6 T cell receptor beta chains derived from one specimen sequenced in a study of T cells in Graves' hyperthyroidism and ophthalmopathy. Template material for amplifying TCR beta CDR3 regions consisted of RNA transcripts. The TCR CDR3 first-round RT-PCR relied on the HTBI primer set. Via MiXCR, TCRdb re-called the multiplex PCR reads, giving one row per CDR3 protein. Here the sample spans about 610,000 distinct CDR3 sequences, roughly 15% being singletons. Sequenced: blood. Every receptor here comes from a woman between 40 and 50 years old with Graves' ophthalmopathy.

The sample holds many counts of this clonotype. The chain employs TRBV7-2 and TRBJ2-7, with a weak D call TRBD2 (6 bases). V was pared by 10 bases and J by 4 bases, with 17 bases between. CDR3 size: 13 residues. The germline V gene encodes CDR1 SGHTA and CDR2 FQGNSA. This CDR3 is CATTAGSWYEQYF. The CDR3 DNA sequence: TGTGCCACCACGGCGGGGAGTTGGTACGAGCAGTACTTC.

This clonotype has at least ten counts. The V and J genes are TRBV4-2 and TRBJ2-7; perhaps D is TRBD1 or TRBD2 (5 bases each). The CDR3 totals 15 residues. V was cut by 1 base and J by 3 bases, with 13 bases left in between. The germline V gene has CDR1 LGHNA and CDR2 YNFKEQ. The CDR3 bases are TGTGCCAGCAGCCAAGTTAGGGACGTCGACTACGAGCAGTACTTC. This codes for CASSQVRDVDYEQYF.

This clonotype came up many times. The chain couples TRBV30 to TRBJ1-3; D might be TRBD1 (6 bases). This CDR3 contains 14 residues. Germline CDR1 reads GTSNPN; CDR2 reads SVGIG (reference sequence). Between the trimmed V and J ends, which lost 1 base and 3 bases, there was a span of 10 bases. CDR3 coding DNA: TGTGCCTGGAGTGAGGGGGTTGGTGGAAACACCATATATTTT. It yields the protein CAWSEGVGGNTIYF.

This clonotype was detected once. The CDR3 region has the DNA TGTGCCAGCAGTTTACCGCCGGGACAGCCTCTCTATGGCTACACCTTC. Its protein product is CASSLPPGQPLYGYTF. This chain uses TRBV28 with TRBJ1-2, with 7 bases matching TRBD1. V trimming: 2 bases; J trimming: 4 bases; junction bases outside the gene matches: 10. Germline V lookup: CDR1 MDHEN, CDR2 SYDVKM. The CDR3 consists of 16 residues.

The rearrangement uses TRBV7-2 and TRBJ2-7, with D unresolved. This CDR3 is 14 amino acids long. V lost 2 bases, J lost 0 bases, and 8 bases lay in between. Germline loops: CDR1 SGHTA, CDR2 FQGNSA. The CDR3 region is CASSLWTHSYEQYF. For the CDR3, the DNA is TGTGCCAGCAGCTTATGGACCCACTCCTACGAGCAGTACTTC.

The J gene is TRBJ2-7, the V gene TRBV5-1; 8 bases align to TRBD1. The CDR3 is 16 amino acids. Germline assignment: CDR1 SGHRS and CDR2 YFSETQ. The J segment lost 4 bases and the V segment lost 4 bases, leaving 13 bases of the junction unmatched. The chain's CDR3 is CASSPLIDRGSYEQYF. CDR3 sequence (DNA): TGCGCCAGCAGCCCCCTCATAGACAGGGGATCGTACGAGCAGTACTTC.